This T cell receptor (beta chain) was profiled in a study of monozygotic twins with inflammatory bowel disease. The CDR3 covers 14 residues. From the 5' RACE reads, TCRdb lists one entry per CDR3 protein and no DNA. The sample has fewer than 550,000 distinct CDR3 sequences. This chain connects TRBV12-3 or TRBV12-4 to TRBJ1-5. The sequenced sample consisted of blood. This sequence was found in a human donor with ulcerative colitis or Crohn's disease, or a healthy co-twin of an affected twin (not recorded which). CDR3 region: CASRPTNSNQPQHF.